This T cell receptor beta chain was captured by sequencing in a study of blood T cell repertoires in COVID-19. Germline values: CDR1 KGHDR, CDR2 SFDVKD. Trimming at V came to 4 bases and at J to 3 bases, leaving 8 bases not matched to a gene. The CDR3 extends over 16 amino acids. In the original analysis: By means of reference gene primer amplification, nucleated cell counts were estimated. Method: immunoSEQ multiplex PCR; TCRdb's copy keeps in-frame clones and lacks some. The V and J calls and the clone size are those of that table, but D and trimming were determined from the DNA. Of tens of thousands of clones listed, 93% are singletons.

The rearrangement uses TRBV24-1 and TRBJ1-2, with 9 bases fitting TRBD1. Sequencing was carried out using peripheral blood. The TCR was taken from a man aged 70 or older with active COVID-19. The DNA of the CDR3 is TGTGCCACCAGTGACCACCACAGGGGGCCCGACTATGGCTACACCTTC. Translated, it gives CATSDHHRGPDYGYTF.